This record looks at one TCR beta chain sequence and its context. What it binds is not known. The ends were cut back, 6 bases at V and 0 bases at J, with 17 bases in the middle. The germline V gene has CDR1 SGHRS and CDR2 YFSETQ. This CDR3 contains 16 residues. TCRdb reanalysed the reads using MiXCR and keeps one entry per CDR3 protein. The repertoire includes roughly 280,000 distinct CDR3 sequences, 20% to 25% of them detected once, and roughly a fifth sits in the top ten. These data come from a study of T cell repertoires in cytomegalovirus infection. Across the whole study: HLA-B-restricted CMV epitopes that are well studied, plus recently identified HLA-C-restricted ones, were used by the study. An indication of both CMV infection and matching HLA type came from public TCR beta signatures.

The study's findings and limits: Carriers of CMV and the relevant HLA type were discriminated by public TCR beta frequency. HLA-C-restricted CMV-specific TCR beta clonotypes were dominant in the ex vivo response.

This sequence joins TRBV5-1 and TRBJ2-3, with D perhaps matching TRBD1 or TRBD2 (6 bases each). The clonotype comes from a human donor in good health (CMV status not recorded). Some clones in this sample may be carry-over from other donors' samples. This material consisted of cultured PBMCs, taken from culture after CMV antigen stimulation. This CDR3 is CASTGGTTPSTDTQYF. In nucleotides, the CDR3 is TGCGCCAGCACGGGCGGGACAACTCCTAGCACAGATACGCAGTATTTT.